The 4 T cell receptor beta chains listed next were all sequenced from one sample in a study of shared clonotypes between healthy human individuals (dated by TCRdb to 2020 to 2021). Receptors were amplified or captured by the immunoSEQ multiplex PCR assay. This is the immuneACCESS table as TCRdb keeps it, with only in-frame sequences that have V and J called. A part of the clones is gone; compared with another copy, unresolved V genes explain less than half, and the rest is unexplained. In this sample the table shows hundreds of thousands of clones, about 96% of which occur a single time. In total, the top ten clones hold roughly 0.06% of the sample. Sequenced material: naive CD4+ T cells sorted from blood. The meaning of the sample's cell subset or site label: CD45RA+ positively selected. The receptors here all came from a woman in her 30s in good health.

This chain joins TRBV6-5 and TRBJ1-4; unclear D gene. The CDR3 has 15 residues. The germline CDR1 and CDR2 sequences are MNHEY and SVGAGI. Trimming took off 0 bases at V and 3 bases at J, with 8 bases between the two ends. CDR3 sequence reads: CASSYSREANEKLFF. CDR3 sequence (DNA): TGTGCCAGCAGTTACTCCCGGGAGGCTAATGAAAAACTGTTTTTT.

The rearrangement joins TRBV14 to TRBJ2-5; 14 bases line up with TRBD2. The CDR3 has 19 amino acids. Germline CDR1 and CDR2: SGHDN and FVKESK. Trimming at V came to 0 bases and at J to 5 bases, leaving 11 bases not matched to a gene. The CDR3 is CASSQDGTGLAGEVETQYF. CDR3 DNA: TGTGCCAGCAGCCAAGATGGGACGGGACTAGCGGGAGAGGTGGAGACCCAGTACTTC.

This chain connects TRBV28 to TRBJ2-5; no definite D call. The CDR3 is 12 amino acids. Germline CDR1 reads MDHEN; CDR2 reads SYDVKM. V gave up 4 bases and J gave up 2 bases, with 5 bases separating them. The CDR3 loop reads CASSSVQETQYF. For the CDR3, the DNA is TGTGCCAGCAGTTCCGTACAAGAGACCCAGTACTTC.

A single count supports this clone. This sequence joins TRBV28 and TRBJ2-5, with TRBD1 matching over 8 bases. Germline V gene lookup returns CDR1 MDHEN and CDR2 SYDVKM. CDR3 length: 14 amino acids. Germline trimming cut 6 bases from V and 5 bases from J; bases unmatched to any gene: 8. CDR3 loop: CASRIQGARETQYF. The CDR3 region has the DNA TGTGCCAGCAGAATCCAGGGGGCGCGGGAGACCCAGTACTTC.